This TCR beta chain emerged from a study of technical replicates of blood from a few donors. Generated by immunoSEQ multiplex PCR, the TCRdb table keeps only in-frame clones and is missing some. The sample contains tens of thousands of clones, 95% to 98% of which appear only once. CDR1 is SGHRS, CDR2 YFSETQ, per germline. Unmatched junction bases numbered 7, after V lost 4 bases and J lost 7 bases. This CDR3 spans 15 amino acids. The sequenced sample consisted of T cells isolated from PBMCs. The sequence came from a human donor in good health. The chain links TRBV5-1 to TRBJ2-1; 11 positions agree with TRBD2. For the CDR3, the DNA is TGCGCCAGCAGCCCGTCTAGCGGGAGGAGGAATGAGCAGTTCTTC. Translating it yields CASSPSSGRRNEQFF.